A selection of T cell receptor beta chains follows, all from one sample in a study of blood T cell repertoires in COVID-19. The table came from immunoSEQ multiplex PCR; TCRdb's copy has only in-frame clones and leaves some out. The table shows some 220,000 clones, with approximately 78% occurring only once. Sequencing input: peripheral blood. The receptors come from a woman in her 70s with COVID-19, enrolled during active disease. Each CDR3 is given with its conserved first and last residue. The D gene is left open where the match is weak. Not every row has a clone size; where given, it reads once, few, many or a size class.

d_call j_call v_call clone_size cdr3_aa cdr3_nt
TRBD2 TRBJ2-2 TRBV27 once CASRIGTSGIPSGELFF TGTGCCAGCAGGATCGGGACTAGCGGAATTCCGTCCGGGGAGCTGTTTTTT
. TRBJ1-1 TRBV3-1/TRBV3-2 . CASSQGVRGNTEAFF TGTGCCAGCAGCCAAGGGGTCAGGGGGAACACTGAAGCTTTCTTT
TRBD1 TRBJ1-2 TRBV5-8 . CASSLLGQIFYGYTF TGTGCCAGCAGCTTGCTGGGACAGATATTTTATGGCTACACCTTC
. TRBJ2-1 TRBV7-3 . CASSLSSYNEQFF TGTGCCAGCAGCCTCAGCTCCTACAATGAGCAGTTCTTC
. TRBJ1-5 TRBV4-3 . CASSQDSAGNQPQHF TGCGCCAGCAGCCAAGATTCGGCAGGGAATCAGCCCCAGCATTTT
. TRBJ2-5 TRBV7-2 . CASSLTGNQETQYF TGTGCCAGCAGCTTGACAGGAAACCAAGAGACCCAGTACTTC
. TRBJ1-1 TRBV18 . CASLSGKSAFF TGTGCCAGCCTGAGCGGAAAGTCGGCTTTCTTT
. TRBJ1-1 TRBV28 . CASSLRRAGVAFF TGTGCCAGCAGTTTGAGGAGGGCAGGAGTGGCTTTCTTT
. TRBJ1-1 TRBV7-9 . CASSFGEGVEAFF TGTGCCAGCAGCTTTGGAGAGGGGGTTGAAGCTTTCTTT
. TRBJ1-2 TRBV7-2 . CASSSEGANYGYTF TGTGCCAGCAGCTCAGAAGGAGCTAACTATGGCTACACCTTC
. TRBJ1-6 TRBV28 . CASTQARGGARNSPLHF TGTGCCAGCACCCAGGCCCGGGGGGGGGCGCGAAACTCACCCCTCCACTTT
TRBD2 TRBJ2-7 TRBV7-2 . CASSPQAGDNEQYF TGTGCCAGCAGCCCTCAAGCGGGAGATAACGAGCAGTACTTC
TRBD1 TRBJ1-2 TRBV5-1 . CASSVIPQGGNYGYTF TGCGCCAGCAGCGTCATCCCCCAGGGGGGTAACTATGGCTACACCTTC
. TRBJ1-3 TRBV2 . CASSRRTVSGNTIYF TGTGCCAGCAGCCGAAGGACAGTTTCTGGAAACACCATATATTTT
TRBD2 TRBJ2-7 TRBV18 . CASSPAGAYEQYF TGTGCCAGCTCACCCGCGGGAGCCTACGAGCAGTACTTC
. TRBJ1-1 TRBV5-1 few CASSLGENTEAFF TGCGCCAGCAGCTTGGGAGAGAACACTGAAGCTTTCTTT
TRBD1 TRBJ2-5 TRBV5-5 . CASSLRPGTGGRTQYF TGTGCCAGCAGCTTGCGTCCCGGGACAGGGGGACGGACCCAGTACTTC
TRBD1 TRBJ2-1 TRBV7-3 . CASSFTTGQGANEQFF TGTGCCAGCAGCTTCACAACGGGACAGGGTGCCAATGAGCAGTTCTTC
. TRBJ2-3 TRBV24-1 . CATRTTFPTDTQYF TGTGCCACAAGGACTACCTTTCCTACAGATACGCAGTATTTT
TRBD2 TRBJ2-1 TRBV24-1 . CATTRASGPPNEQFF TGTGCCACCACAAGAGCTAGCGGGCCCCCCAATGAGCAGTTCTTC
TRBD1 TRBJ1-6 TRBV29-1 . CSVAQGANSPLHF TGCAGCGTTGCACAGGGGGCTAATTCACCCCTCCACTTT
. TRBJ2-5 TRBV7-3 . CASSLGLLETQYF TGTGCCAGCAGCTTAGGACTCCTAGAGACCCAGTACTTC
. TRBJ2-1 TRBV7-3 . CASSLSRQTYNEQFF TGTGCCAGCAGCTTAAGCCGCCAGACCTACAATGAGCAGTTCTTC
TRBD2 TRBJ2-2 TRBV5-4 . CASTPSGRAGELFF TGTGCCAGCACCCCTAGCGGGAGGGCCGGGGAGCTGTTTTTT
. TRBJ2-7 TRBV7-2 . CASSLGRGGNPTYEQYF TGTGCCAGCAGCTTAGGAAGGGGCGGGAACCCAACCTACGAGCAGTACTTC
. TRBJ2-5 TRBV25-1 . CASSRTTGGGETQYF TGTGCCAGCAGTAGGACGACAGGAGGAGGAGAGACCCAGTACTTC
. TRBJ2-1 TRBV3-1/TRBV3-2 . CASSQLLALSSYNEQFF TGTGCCAGCAGCCAACTCTTAGCGCTAAGCTCCTACAATGAGCAGTTCTTC
TRBD1 TRBJ1-2 TRBV7-2 . CASSSGTERNGYTF TGTGCCAGCAGCTCCGGGACAGAGCGGAATGGCTACACCTTC
. TRBJ2-1 TRBV19 . CASQGLPHEQFF TGTGCCAGCCAGGGGTTGCCACATGAGCAGTTCTTC
. TRBJ1-1 TRBV7-2 . CASSPRGTEAFF TGTGCCAGCAGCCCCAGGGGAACTGAAGCTTTCTTT
. TRBJ2-7 TRBV19 once CASSLMGLMYEQYF TGTGCCAGTAGTCTGATGGGGCTTATGTACGAGCAGTACTTC
TRBD2 TRBJ2-5 TRBV5-1 . CASSTGTSDQETQYF TGCGCCAGCAGCACCGGGACTAGCGACCAAGAGACCCAGTACTTC
TRBD1 TRBJ2-5 TRBV7-6 . CASSLAGTGTKTQYF TGTGCCAGCAGCTTAGCCGGGACAGGCACCAAGACCCAGTACTTC
TRBD1 TRBJ1-5 TRBV6-5 . CASSRDRASNQPQHF TGTGCCAGCAGTCGGGACAGGGCTAGCAATCAGCCCCAGCATTTT
. TRBJ1-1 TRBV7-9 . CASSLVDSTEAFF TGTGCCAGCAGCTTAGTGGACAGCACTGAAGCTTTCTTT
TRBD1 TRBJ1-4 TRBV5-4 . CASSLQGQGRGDEKLFF TGTGCCAGCAGCCTCCAAGGACAGGGGCGGGGGGATGAAAAACTGTTTTTT
. TRBJ2-7 TRBV11-2 . CASSLALNRLGFAYEQYF TGTGCCAGCAGCTTAGCCCTAAACAGGCTCGGATTCGCCTACGAGCAGTACTTC
TRBD1 TRBJ2-5 TRBV5-6 . CASSLGQGAWETQYF TGTGCCAGCAGCTTGGGTCAGGGGGCTTGGGAGACCCAGTACTTC
. TRBJ1-5 TRBV5-8 . CASSLRGIRNQPQHF TGTGCCAGCAGCTTGCGCGGAATTCGCAATCAGCCCCAGCATTTT
. TRBJ2-7 TRBV5-6 . CASSLRGRSYEQYF TGTGCCAGCAGCTTACGAGGGAGGAGCTACGAGCAGTACTTC
TRBD2 TRBJ2-1 TRBV9 few CASSLSGSSSYNEQFF TGTGCCAGCAGCCTTAGCGGGTCGAGCTCCTACAATGAGCAGTTCTTC
. TRBJ1-2 TRBV7-9 . CASSLLGDTFNYGYTF TGTGCCAGCAGCTTACTAGGGGACACTTTTAACTATGGCTACACCTTC
. TRBJ1-1 TRBV2 . CASRYRVLTGTEAFF TGTGCCAGCAGATACCGGGTCCTTACTGGCACTGAAGCTTTCTTT
. TRBJ2-7 TRBV4-1 . CASSRDSDYEQYF TGCGCCAGCAGCCGGGACTCCGACTACGAGCAGTACTTC
. TRBJ2-5 TRBV18 . CASSSDRKETQYF TGTGCCAGCTCATCTGACAGGAAAGAGACCCAGTACTTC
. TRBJ2-1 TRBV6-4 . CASSAIRGANEQFF TGTGCCAGCAGTGCAATCCGGGGGGCCAATGAGCAGTTCTTC